Below are 26 T cell receptor beta chains sequenced from a single sample in a study of OX40 agonist ivuxolimab in advanced cancers. Profiling relied on immunoSEQ multiplex PCR, and the TCRdb table lists in-frame clones only, not all of them. The repertoire consists of about 83,000 clones, with approximately 83% occurring once and the leading ten covering roughly 0.62%. The sequencing used CD4+ or CD8+ T cells sorted from blood, collected in a trial of the OX40 agonist ivuxolimab. Source of these receptors: an adult with an advanced solid tumor such as melanoma, head and neck, liver or kidney cancer.

The CDR3 DNA reads TGTGCCAGCACCACGGAAGCAGGTGGTAATTCACCCCTCCACTTT. Translating gives CASTTEAGGNSPLHF. The chain employs TRBV6-6 and TRBJ1-6; no definite D call. V was trimmed by 7 bases and J by 6 bases, leaving 16 bases between them. The CDR3 runs to 15 residues. Germline loops: CDR1 MNHNY, CDR2 SVGAGI (reference sequence).

The chain uses TRBV11-2 and TRBJ1-3; D is possibly TRBD1 (5 bases). Germline CDR1 and CDR2: SGHAT and FQNNGV. V was pared by 6 bases and J by 0 bases, with 12 bases between. The CDR3 consists of 15 residues. In nucleotides, the CDR3 is TGTGCCAGCAGGGCCAGGGCAATCTCTGGAAACACCATATATTTT. This sequence encodes CASRARAISGNTIYF.

The sample holds a few counts of this clone. The CDR3 sequence: CASSGGTGGTEAFF. In DNA form, the CDR3 reads TGCGCCAGCAGCGGAGGGACAGGGGGGACTGAAGCTTTCTTT. The chain combines TRBV5-1 with TRBJ1-1; 11 bases fit TRBD1. This CDR3 is built from 14 residues. Germline CDR1 and CDR2: SGHRS and YFSETQ. Germline trimming cut 4 bases from V and 5 bases from J; bases unmatched to any gene: 4.

The chain is built from TRBV30 and TRBJ1-1; a possible D gene is TRBD1 (5 bases). The CDR3 length is 13 residues. The germline V and J ends were trimmed by 3 bases and 5 bases, with 13 bases remaining between them. The germline CDR1 and CDR2 sequences are GTSNPN and SVGIG (reference sequence). The DNA of the CDR3 is TGTGCCTGGAGCGGGGGGATCGGAACTGAAGCTTTCTTT. It codes for CAWSGGIGTEAFF.

The chain recombines TRBV7-2 with TRBJ1-3; D is unclear. Deletions cut 8 bases from V and 2 bases from J, with 10 bases between. This CDR3 is built from 13 residues. Per germline, CDR1 SGHTA and CDR2 FQGNSA. The CDR3 here is CASGRSPGNTIYF. The CDR3 bases are TGTGCCAGCGGGAGATCTCCTGGAAACACCATATATTTT.

This rearrangement joins TRBV7-2 to TRBJ2-2; D is ambiguous. The CDR3 covers 15 residues. CDR1 and CDR2 from the germline V gene are SGHTA and FQGNSA. Between the trimmed V and J ends, which lost 1 base and 1 base, there was a span of 7 bases. The CDR3 sequence is CASSLEARNTGELFF. CDR3 nucleotide sequence: TGTGCCAGCAGCTTAGAAGCGAGGAACACCGGGGAGCTGTTTTTT. The full variable domain, its missing parts supplied by reference TRBV7-2 and TRBJ2-2, is GAGVSQSPSNKVTEKGKDVELRCDPISGHTALYWYRQSLGQGLEFLIYFQGNSAPDKSGLPSDRFSAERTGGSVSTLTIQRTQQEDSAVYLCASSLEARNTGELFFGEGSRLTVL.

The table lists this clone with a few counts. The chain combines TRBV10-3 with TRBJ1-2; D might be TRBD1 (5 bases). The CDR3 runs to 15 residues. V dropped 0 bases and J dropped 4 bases, with 12 bases sitting between them. The germline V gene encodes CDR1 ENHRY and CDR2 SYGVKD. The CDR3 region is CAISESMTAFYGYTF. Here the CDR3 DNA reads TGTGCCATCAGTGAGTCGATGACAGCTTTCTATGGCTACACCTTC.

The chain employs TRBV29-1 and TRBJ1-1; D perhaps matches TRBD1 (6 bases). CDR1 is SQVTM, CDR2 ANQGSEA, per germline. The CDR3 is made up of 13 amino acids. The germline V and J ends were trimmed by 6 bases and 1 base, with 12 bases remaining between them. CDR3 in amino acids: CSVPGQENTEAFF. DNA of the CDR3: TGCAGCGTCCCGGGACAAGAGAACACTGAAGCTTTCTTT.

This clone was counted a single time. The genes are TRBV20-1 and TRBJ1-2; D unresolved. Deletions cut 6 bases from V and 4 bases from J, with 6 bases between. CDR3 length: 10 residues. The germline gives CDR1 DFQATT, CDR2 SNEGSKA (reference sequence). The CDR3 DNA follows: TGCAGTGCAATGCCCTATGGCTACACCTTC. Translation gives CSAMPYGYTF.

The V gene is TRBV29-1, the J gene TRBJ1-1; no reliable D call. From germline, CDR1 is SQVTM and CDR2 ANQGSEA. CDR3 length: 13 amino acids. The V and J ends lost 5 bases and 4 bases respectively, with 14 bases between them. This chain's CDR3 is CSVSPSMGTEAFF. The CDR3 coding sequence is TGCAGCGTTTCGCCTTCGATGGGCACTGAAGCTTTCTTT.

This chain uses TRBV11-2 with TRBJ2-2, with 11 bases lining up with TRBD2. This CDR3 has 20 amino acids. Germline V lookup: CDR1 SGHAT, CDR2 FQNNGV. V gave up 0 bases and J gave up 1 base; unmatched junction bases: 10. DNA of the CDR3: TGTGCCAGCAGCTTAGATGGACCAACTAGCGGGGGCCTGAACACCGGGGAGCTGTTTTTT. Protein: CASSLDGPTSGGLNTGELFF.

This sequence joins TRBV19 and TRBJ2-7, with 8 bases aligning to TRBD1. The CDR3 sequence is 14 residues long. V dropped 3 bases and J dropped 7; count of bases not matched to a gene: 8. CDR1 and CDR2 from the germline V gene are LNHDA and SQIVND (reference sequence). The DNA for the CDR3 is TGTGCCAGTAGTATCGGGACAGGCGTGGGAGAGCAGTACTTC. The encoded protein is CASSIGTGVGEQYF.

V and J are TRBV7-6 and TRBJ2-3; D possibly corresponds to TRBD1 (6 bases). The germline V gene has CDR1 SGHVS and CDR2 FNYEAQ. Trimming stripped 7 bases from V and 2 bases from J, with 13 bases between. The length of the CDR3 is 14 residues. The CDR3 bases are TGTGCCAGCAAAGAGACAGGTGACACAGATACGCAGTATTTT. This codes for CASKETGDTDTQYF. Using reference TRBV7-6 and TRBJ2-3 for the parts outside the CDR3, the full variable domain is GAGVSQSPRYKVTKRGQDVALRCDPISGHVSLYWYRQALGQGPEFLTYFNYEAQQDKSGLPNDRFSAERPEGSISTLTIQRTEQRDSAMYRCASKETGDTDTQYFGPGTRLTVL.

The chain carries TRBV6-5 and TRBJ1-2; perhaps TRBD1 as D (6 bases). Trimming pared 6 bases from V and 5 bases from J, leaving 10 bases between. The CDR3 is 12 residues long. Germline V gene sequence: CDR1 MNHEY, CDR2 SVGAGI. The DNA for the CDR3 is TGTGCCAGCAGCAACGGACAGTATGGCTACACCTTC. This encodes CASSNGQYGYTF.

The V gene is TRBV6-6, the J gene TRBJ2-7; D gene ambiguous. The CDR3 extends over 12 amino acids. Trimming pared 4 bases from V and 3 bases from J, leaving 7 bases between. Germline lookup yields CDR1 MNHNY and CDR2 SVGAGI (reference sequence). In DNA, the CDR3 is TGTGCCAGCAGTTCACACTACTACGAGCAGTACTTC. As protein: CASSSHYYEQYF.

V usage is TRBV7-2 and J usage is TRBJ1-2; D remains ambiguous. V was trimmed by 5 bases and J by 0 bases, leaving 13 bases between them. The CDR3 has 15 amino acids. Germline CDR1 and CDR2: SGHTA and FQGNSA. The CDR3: CASSPAGDPNYGYTF. CDR3 sequence (DNA): TGTGCCAGCAGCCCGGCCGGAGATCCTAACTATGGCTACACCTTC.

The genes are TRBV9 and TRBJ1-1; D is undetermined. The V and J ends lost 3 bases and 0 bases respectively, with 12 bases between them. The V gene's germline CDR1 is SGDLS and CDR2 YYNGEE. The CDR3 consists of 15 residues. The CDR3 bases are TGTGCCAGCAGCGGCTTAGCACAGCTGAACACTGAAGCTTTCTTT. Amino acids: CASSGLAQLNTEAFF.

The CDR3 sequence is CASSISWGTDTQYF. The CDR3 region has the DNA TGTGCCAGTAGTATTTCATGGGGGACAGATACGCAGTATTTT. This sequence joins TRBV19 and TRBJ2-3; D might be TRBD1 or TRBD2, each matching 5 bases. V lost 3 bases to trimming and J lost 3 bases, with 10 bases between them. This CDR3 spans 14 amino acids. In germline, CDR1 is LNHDA, CDR2 SQIVND (reference sequence).

The chain recombines TRBV18 with TRBJ1-5, with D possibly matching TRBD1 (5 bases). Per germline, CDR1 KGHSH and CDR2 LQKENI. The length of the CDR3 is 14 residues. V was trimmed by 4 bases and J by 3 bases, leaving 10 bases between them. The chain's CDR3 is CASSRGQSNQPQHF. CDR3 coding DNA: TGTGCCAGCTCACGCGGACAATCCAATCAGCCCCAGCATTTT. Looking up the rest from reference TRBV18 and TRBJ1-5 gives the full variable domain: NAGVMQNPRHLVRRRGQEARLRCSPMKGHSHVYWYRQLPEEGLKFMVYLQKENIIDESGMPKERFSAEFPKEGPSILRIQQVVRGDSAAYFCASSRGQSNQPQHFGDGTRLSIL.

The genes are TRBV4-1 and TRBJ1-5; no firm D call. The CDR3 consists of 16 residues. The germline gives CDR1 MGHRA, CDR2 YSYEKL. Trimming left V 1 base short and J 2 bases short, with 12 bases between. The chain's CDR3 is CASSQGWARGNQPQHF. The CDR3 DNA follows: TGCGCCAGCAGCCAAGGATGGGCTAGGGGCAATCAGCCCCAGCATTTT.

This clone appeared once. The chain has TRBV19 and TRBJ1-5; 8 nucleotides agree with TRBD1. Germline V gives CDR1 LNHDA, CDR2 SQIVND (reference sequence). V shed 7 bases and J 7 bases; nucleotides not matched to a gene: 15. CDR3 length: 16 residues. The CDR3 region is CASNTGGGAIGQPQHF. In DNA, the CDR3 is TGTGCCAGTAATACAGGGGGAGGGGCGATCGGGCAGCCCCAGCATTTT.

This clone was seen only a few times. This sequence joins TRBV12-5 and TRBJ2-3; TRBD2 matches 11 bases. V dropped 1 base and J dropped 0; count of bases not matched to a gene: 6. From germline, CDR1 is LGHNT and CDR2 FRNRAP. The CDR3 covers 18 residues. The CDR3 is CASGLALTSGASTDTQYF. The CDR3 DNA follows: TGTGCTAGTGGTTTGGCCCTGACTAGCGGGGCAAGCACAGATACGCAGTATTTT. Combining the CDR3 with reference TRBV12-5 and TRBJ2-3 gives the whole variable domain DARVTQTPRHKVTEMGQEVTMRCQPILGHNTVFWYRQTMMQGLELLAYFRNRAPLDDSGMPKDRFSAEMPDATLATLKIQPSEPRDSAVYFCASGLALTSGASTDTQYFGPGTRLTVL.

This clone has only one observation. The J gene is TRBJ2-1, the V gene TRBV7-6; D is possibly TRBD1 or TRBD2 (6 bases each). Germline CDR1 reads SGHVS; CDR2 reads FNYEAQ. Trimming took off 2 bases at V and 6 bases at J, with 20 bases between the two ends. The CDR3 length is 17 residues. The chain's CDR3 is CASSLLSGAAWGNEQFF. The CDR3 region has the DNA TGTGCCAGCAGCTTATTATCGGGGGCGGCCTGGGGCAATGAGCAGTTCTTC.

The chain links TRBV14 to TRBJ2-5; unclear D gene. Deletions cut 4 bases from V and 5 bases from J, with 11 bases between. Germline-derived CDR1 and CDR2 are SGHDN and FVKESK. The CDR3 contains 13 residues. Here the CDR3 DNA reads TGTGCCAGCAGCCCCCGGGTCCGGGAGACCCAGTACTTC. It encodes CASSPRVRETQYF.

The gene calls are TRBV2 and TRBJ1-5; D ambiguous. The V end was cut by 6 bases, the J end by 5 bases, with 17 bases between. Germline V CDR1 and CDR2: SNHLY, FYNNEI. The CDR3 has 15 amino acids. CDR3 sequence: CASRADGGGDQPQHF. The CDR3 DNA is TGTGCCAGCAGAGCCGACGGAGGCGGGGATCAGCCCCAGCATTTT.

The V and J genes are TRBV5-1 and TRBJ1-4, with TRBD1 as a possible D gene (5 bases). V was cut by 0 bases and J by 7 bases, with 10 bases left in between. Germline CDR1 SGHRS, CDR2 YFSETQ. The CDR3 contains 14 residues. In nucleotides, the CDR3 is TGCGCCAGCAGCTTGGGCCGGGACCGTGAAAAACTGTTTTTT. Its translation: CASSLGRDREKLFF.